Shown below are 15 T cell receptor beta chains from a single sample sequenced in a study of cytomegalovirus exposure and HLA in healthy donors. PCR used 60 Vbeta primers and 13 Jbeta primers. Data came from immunoSEQ multiplex PCR; TCRdb stores just in-frame clones and leaves some out. The sample has 150,000 to 200,000 clones, roughly 70% seen once. The sequenced sample was PBMCs. These receptors originate from a woman aged 50 to 60 in good health and CMV-seropositive.

The V and J genes are TRBV5-1 and TRBJ2-1, with 8 bases lining up with TRBD1. The CDR3 length is 19 residues. Per germline, CDR1 SGHRS and CDR2 YFSETQ. V lost 0 bases to trimming and J lost 5 bases; unmatched junction nucleotides: 16. CDR3 sequence (DNA): TGCGCCAGCAGCTTGGAGGGGACAGGATACGGGCTTGGGGACAATGAGCAGTTCTTC. Protein sequence: CASSLEGTGYGLGDNEQFF.

The chain uses TRBV7-8 and TRBJ1-2; D gene ambiguous. V was shortened by 1 base and J by 5 bases, with 8 bases between the two germline ends. This CDR3 spans 13 amino acids. Germline lookup yields CDR1 SGHVS and CDR2 FQNEAQ. CDR3 region: CASSLGRDYGYTF. In DNA form, the CDR3 reads TGTGCCAGCAGCTTAGGGAGGGATTATGGCTACACCTTC.

The chain combines TRBV9 with TRBJ1-2, with 10 nucleotides matching TRBD1. CDR1 is SGDLS and CDR2 is YYNGEE in the germline V gene. V dropped 7 bases and J dropped 4; count of bases not matched to a gene: 10. The CDR3 extends over 15 amino acids. As DNA, the CDR3 is TGTGCCAGCTCCGAGACAGGGGGCGCAGGCTATGGCTACACCTTC. Translating it yields CASSETGGAGYGYTF.

This clone has only a few counts. The genes are TRBV6-5 and TRBJ1-2, with a tentative D call TRBD1 (6 bases). The CDR3 is 12 amino acids. Germline V gene data show CDR1 as MNHEY and CDR2 as SVGAGI. V was clipped by 8 bases and J by 6 bases, with 13 bases between them. CDR3 in DNA: TGTGCCAGCTATTTACAGGGACATGGCTACACCTTC. Translating it yields CASYLQGHGYTF.

The J gene is TRBJ2-5, the V gene TRBV5-1; no definite D call. CDR1 and CDR2 from the germline V gene are SGHRS and YFSETQ. Trimming removed 6 bases at V and 5 bases at J, with 23 bases between. There are 16 residues in the CDR3. For the CDR3, the DNA is TGCGCCAGCAAGAGAGGCCCTATTGAGGATGGTGAGACCCAGTACTTC. The encoded protein is CASKRGPIEDGETQYF.

The gene calls are TRBV7-3 and TRBJ2-3; D perhaps matches TRBD2 (5 bases). V lost 4 bases to trimming and J lost 11 bases, with 13 bases between them. The CDR3 covers 12 residues. Germline-derived CDR1 and CDR2 are SGHTA and FQGTGA. In nucleotides, the CDR3 is TGTGCCAGCAGCTCTGGACGAGGGCGGCAGTATTTT. It yields the protein CASSSGRGRQYF.

The rearrangement links TRBV7-2 to TRBJ1-3; D ambiguous. Deletions cut 0 bases from V and 4 bases from J, with 10 bases between. The germline gives CDR1 SGHTA, CDR2 FQGNSA. This CDR3 is 15 amino acids long. CDR3 DNA sequence: TGTGCCAGCAGCTTAGCGCTTCTGAGAGGAAACACCATATATTTT. Amino acid sequence: CASSLALLRGNTIYF.

The chain uses TRBV7-9 and TRBJ2-7; 8 bases agree with TRBD2. Germline V CDR1 and CDR2: SEHNR, FQNEAQ (reference sequence). J lost 7 bases, V lost 2 bases, and 16 bases had no gene match. CDR3 length: 17 amino acids. The CDR3 DNA sequence: TGTGCCAGCAGCTTAAGCCAGCGGGGGCCCCGAGGGGATGAGCAGTACTTC. Its translation is CASSLSQRGPRGDEQYF.

Here the CDR3 DNA reads TGTGCCAGCAGTGAAGAGGCGGGGGGGCCCTATGAGCAGTTCTTC. This gives the protein CASSEEAGGPYEQFF. The chain has TRBV2 and TRBJ2-1; 9 bases agree with TRBD2. The V and J ends lost 1 base and 8 bases, in that order; junction bases with no gene match: 6. Germline V gene sequence: CDR1 SNHLY, CDR2 FYNNEI. The CDR3 is 15 amino acids.

V gene TRBV7-9 combines with J gene TRBJ1-2; the D gene is possibly TRBD1 (6 bases). Between the trimmed V and J ends, which lost 6 bases and 7 bases, there was a span of 18 bases. Germline-derived CDR1 and CDR2 are SEHNR and FQNEAQ (reference sequence). This CDR3 spans 14 amino acids. The CDR3 sequence: CASRTAGGRGGYTF. CDR3 nucleotides: TGTGCCAGCAGGACGGCGGGGGGGCGCGGTGGCTACACCTTC.

The chain joins TRBV6-1 to TRBJ1-3; TRBD1 agrees at 12 bases. Germline V gene sequence: CDR1 MNHNS, CDR2 SASEGT. The CDR3 has 17 amino acids. With 2 bases clipped from V and 4 bases from J, the junction kept 6 bases outside the gene matches. The CDR3 coding sequence is TGTGCCAGCAGTGAACGTCGGGACAGGGGGCGCGGAAACACCATATATTTT. Residues: CASSERRDRGRGNTIYF.

The chain combines TRBV6-1 with TRBJ1-1; possible D gene TRBD1, 6 bases. From germline, CDR1 is MNHNS and CDR2 SASEGT. This CDR3 contains 15 residues. V was clipped by 4 bases and J by 1 base, with 13 bases between them. For the CDR3, the DNA is TGTGCCAGCAGTGCGTTGCACAGGGCGAACACTGAAGCTTTCTTT. Amino acid sequence: CASSALHRANTEAFF.

Remarks on this clone: The sample holds other DNA sequences that translate to the same CDR3. This sequence joins TRBV27 and TRBJ1-1; 8 bases align to TRBD1. Per germline, CDR1 MNHEY and CDR2 SMNVEV (reference sequence). With V trimmed by 6 bases and J by 5 bases, 5 bases remained unmatched. The CDR3 spans 13 residues. The CDR3 loop is CASSQDRGTEAFF. The CDR3 bases are TGTGCCAGCAGCCAAGACAGGGGTACTGAAGCTTTCTTT.

A note on this clone: An end of the junction does not agree with germline; a read error may underlie this. The V call is TRBV7-9, the J call TRBJ1-2; D possibly corresponds to TRBD1 (6 bases). Germline V gene sequence: CDR1 SEHNR, CDR2 FQNEAQ (reference sequence). The CDR3 runs 15 residues. This CDR3 is CSSSFGDTFYGGYTF. Here the CDR3 DNA reads TGTTCCAGCAGCTTTGGGGACACTTTCTACGGCGGCTACACCTTC.

This clone was seen only once. The chain carries TRBV9 and TRBJ2-4, with D perhaps matching TRBD1 (5 bases). V lost 0 bases to trimming and J lost 8 bases, with 9 bases between them. The germline CDR1 and CDR2 sequences are SGDLS and YYNGEE. The CDR3 has 13 residues. Written as DNA, the CDR3 is TGTGCCAGCAGCGTAGCTGGGGCGGACATTCAGTACTTC. This sequence encodes CASSVAGADIQYF.